These 19 T cell receptor beta chains were sequenced from one sample in a study of T-cell memory formation after mild COVID-19. TCRdb redid the calling of the 5' RACE reads with MiXCR, one entry per CDR3 protein. The sample lists hundreds of thousands of distinct CDR3 sequences, less than 25% occurring once. The specimen was PBMCs or a T cell subset sorted from them (not recorded which). The receptors were sampled from an adult woman who had mild COVID-19 (a few samples of this study predate the infection). Cell type and time point are not known.

Ten or more counts support this clonotype. The rearrangement links TRBV7-2 to TRBJ2-5; D is undetermined. Germline CDR1 is SGHTA and CDR2 is FQGNSA. This CDR3 spans 16 amino acids. The ends were cut back, 1 base at V and 1 base at J, with 13 bases in the middle. In nucleotides, the CDR3 is TGTGCCAGCAGCTTAGTTTTCCAGAGACTCCAAGAGACCCAGTACTTC. It codes for CASSLVFQRLQETQYF.

The sample holds a few counts of this clonotype. CDR3 bases: TGCGCCTCCGCCCGGGGGAACACTGAAGCTTTCTTT. Amino acid sequence: CASARGNTEAFF. The genes are TRBV5-1 and TRBJ1-1; D call uncertain. This CDR3 spans 12 amino acids. The germline V and J ends were trimmed by 10 bases and 1 base, with 11 bases remaining between them. Germline CDR1 and CDR2: SGHRS and YFSETQ.

This clonotype turned up a few times. The chain combines TRBV28 with TRBJ2-2, with a weak D call TRBD2 (5 bases). This CDR3 has 13 amino acids. Germline loops: CDR1 MDHEN, CDR2 SYDVKM. V dropped 10 bases and J dropped 3 bases, with 12 bases sitting between them. The CDR3 protein is CAIQDGDTGELFF. The CDR3 DNA reads TGTGCCATCCAAGACGGGGACACCGGGGAGCTGTTTTTT.

This clonotype was seen many times. V gene TRBV9 combines with J gene TRBJ2-3; D not resolved. This CDR3 contains 15 residues. Germline CDR1 and CDR2: SGDLS and YYNGEE. The ends were cut back, 5 bases at V and 3 bases at J, with 16 bases in the middle. CDR3 in DNA: TGTGCCAGCAGTGCAGATCCGGTTGGGACAGATACGCAGTATTTT. Residues: CASSADPVGTDTQYF.

This chain links TRBV18 with TRBJ1-2, with D possibly matching TRBD1 (5 bases). V gave up 3 bases and J gave up 5 bases, with 10 bases separating them. Germline values: CDR1 KGHSH, CDR2 LQKENI. The CDR3 length is 13 residues. CDR3 in DNA: TGTGCCAGCTCACCGGAGGGGTCTTATGGCTACACCTTC. It codes for CASSPEGSYGYTF.

The chain is built from TRBV23-1 and TRBJ2-5; D gene uncertain. TRBV23-1 is an ORF; its function is uncertain. Trimming stripped 0 bases from V and 4 bases from J, with 6 bases between. There are 13 residues in the CDR3. The CDR3 DNA is TGCGCCAGCAGTCAATCCCCGGGAGAGACCCAGTACTTC. It encodes CASSQSPGETQYF.

This clonotype showed up just a few times. The chain links TRBV4-2 to TRBJ1-1; perhaps TRBD1 as D (5 bases). CDR1 and CDR2 from the germline V gene are LGHNA and YNFKEQ. This CDR3 comprises 18 residues. The V end was cut by 1 base, the J end by 1 base, with 19 bases between. The CDR3 region is CASSQARYKGEGNTEAFF. For the CDR3, the DNA is TGTGCCAGCAGCCAAGCTCGATATAAAGGGGAAGGGAACACTGAAGCTTTCTTT.

J is TRBJ1-1 and V is TRBV20-1; 8 bases are shared with TRBD1. The V segment lost 6 bases and the J segment 7 bases; nucleotides outside the gene matches: 4. Germline CDR1 reads DFQATT; CDR2 reads SNEGSKA (reference sequence). This CDR3 spans 11 amino acids. The CDR3 region is CSAAQGGEAFF. In nucleotides, the CDR3 is TGCAGTGCGGCACAGGGGGGTGAAGCTTTCTTT.

The chain has TRBV7-2 and TRBJ2-1, with 12 bases fitting TRBD2. The germline gives CDR1 SGHTA, CDR2 FQGNSA. The CDR3 has 16 residues. Losses at the gene ends were 2 bases for V and 9 bases for J; bases not matched to a gene: 8. The CDR3 sequence: CASSLRLAGAGGEQFF. The CDR3 DNA sequence: TGTGCCAGCAGCTTACGACTAGCGGGAGCCGGAGGTGAGCAGTTCTTC.

This clonotype was detected only a few times. The chain combines TRBV7-6 with TRBJ1-1; D gene unclear. Germline-derived CDR1 and CDR2 are SGHVS and FNYEAQ. The germline V and J ends were trimmed by 4 bases and 4 bases, with 16 bases remaining between them. The CDR3 length is 15 residues. CDR3 DNA sequence: TGTGCCAGCAGCTCCCCGGGTGACGGGAGCACTGAAGCTTTCTTT. Translated: CASSSPGDGSTEAFF.

The rearrangement uses TRBV7-6 and TRBJ2-1; 15 bases align to TRBD2. Looked up from germline, CDR1 is SGHVS and CDR2 is FNYEAQ. The trim removed 5 bases at V and 8 bases at J, leaving 4 bases unmatched. This CDR3 is 15 amino acids long. CDR3 in amino acids: CASSVGLAGGHEQFF. The CDR3 DNA follows: TGTGCCAGCAGCGTTGGACTAGCGGGAGGGCATGAGCAGTTCTTC.

The table lists this clonotype with many counts. This chain joins TRBV7-7 and TRBJ2-5, with D perhaps matching TRBD1 (8 bases). The CDR3 has 15 amino acids. Looked up from germline, CDR1 is SSHAT and CDR2 is FNYEAQ (reference sequence). Trimming took 6 bases from V and 2 from J, leaving 16 bases between them. Here the CDR3 DNA reads TGTGCCAGCAGAGCTACAGGGGGACTACAAGAGACCCAGTACTTC. Its protein product is CASRATGGLQETQYF.

This clonotype was seen repeatedly, ten times or more. The chain has TRBV20-1 and TRBJ1-2; tentative D call: TRBD1 (5 bases). The CDR3 consists of 13 residues. Trimming removed 5 bases from V and 4 bases from J, with 14 bases in between. The germline V gene encodes CDR1 DFQATT and CDR2 SNEGSKA (reference sequence). The chain's CDR3 is CSAPQGSGYGYTF. CDR3 in DNA: TGCAGTGCTCCCCAGGGAAGTGGCTATGGCTACACCTTC.

This clonotype came up a few times. The CDR3 spells CASSFGAGEKLFF. In DNA, the CDR3 is TGTGCCAGCAGCTTCGGGGCAGGCGAAAAACTGTTTTTT. The rearrangement joins TRBV21-1 to TRBJ1-4; TRBD1 reflects the table's D call only, with no check against the DNA. TRBV21-1 is tagged as a pseudogene. CDR3 length equals 13 residues.

The genes are TRBV10-3 and TRBJ2-2; D call uncertain. The CDR3 is 15 residues long. V lost 5 bases and J lost 0, with 10 bases in between. Germline assignment: CDR1 ENHRY and CDR2 SYGVKD. The CDR3 DNA is TGTGCCATCAGTTCCTGGGTTCCGAACACCGGGGAGCTGTTTTTT. This sequence encodes CAISSWVPNTGELFF.

This clonotype has ten or more counts. The chain employs TRBV7-2 and TRBJ2-5; the D gene is possibly TRBD1 (6 bases). The CDR3 is 14 amino acids. V was cut by 8 bases and J by 2 bases, with 15 bases left in between. Germline V gene data show CDR1 as SGHTA and CDR2 as FQGNSA. The CDR3 region is CASERRRGQETQYF. The CDR3 nucleotides are TGTGCCAGCGAACGACGCAGGGGACAAGAGACCCAGTACTTC.

This clonotype has only a few counts. The chain's CDR3 is CAILAGGYEQYF. In nucleotides, the CDR3 is TGTGCCATACTAGCGGGGGGATACGAGCAGTACTTC. This chain joins TRBV7-2 and TRBJ2-7, with 12 bases aligning to TRBD2. The CDR3 sequence is 12 residues long. The germline V gene has CDR1 SGHTA and CDR2 FQGNSA. The V gene end was trimmed by 10 bases and the J gene end by 4 bases; junction bases not matched to a gene: 2.

The chain recombines TRBV19 with TRBJ2-5, with D unclear. CDR3 length: 13 amino acids. Germline CDR1 is LNHDA and CDR2 is SQIVND (reference sequence). V was cut by 1 base and J by 3 bases, with 6 bases left in between. The chain's CDR3 is CASSIVTKETQYF. The CDR3 region has the DNA TGTGCCAGTAGTATAGTAACGAAAGAGACCCAGTACTTC.

The chain recombines TRBV15 with TRBJ2-7, with 7 bases matching TRBD1. The trim removed 0 bases at V and 3 bases at J, leaving 2 bases unmatched. Per germline, CDR1 LNHNV and CDR2 YYDKDF (reference sequence). This CDR3 contains 14 residues. The CDR3 DNA follows: TGTGCCACCAGCAGAGACAGGGGGAACTACGAGCAGTACTTC. Protein product: CATSRDRGNYEQYF.